These T cell receptor beta chains were read from a single sample in a study of control samples from healthy donors and cancer patients. Only in-frame clones appear in the TCRdb table, and some are missing; sequencing was by immunoSEQ multiplex PCR. The data hold around 110,000 clones, with about 94% observed a single time. Sequencing was carried out using blood. Source of these receptors: a man aged 25-40 years in good health. Each CDR3 is given with its conserved first and last residue. D genes are given only for firm matches. Rows may omit the clone size; those that give it use once, few, many or a size class.

cdr3_aa: CASTQGIQVNEKLFF
cdr3_nt: TGTGCCAGCACACAGGGCATCCAGGTTAATGAAAAACTGTTTTTT
v_call: TRBV25-1
d_call: NA
clone_size: NA
j_call: TRBJ1-4

cdr3_aa: CASSLAGKKDTEAFF
cdr3_nt: TGCGCCAGCAGCTTGGCAGGCAAGAAGGACACTGAAGCTTTCTTT
v_call: TRBV5-1
d_call: NA
clone_size: NA
j_call: TRBJ1-1

cdr3_aa: CASSSQAGAEAFF
cdr3_nt: TGTGCCAGCAGTTCTCAGGCAGGCGCTGAAGCTTTCTTT
v_call: TRBV6-6
d_call: NA
clone_size: NA
j_call: TRBJ1-1

cdr3_aa: CASSFRDRGGDGYTF
cdr3_nt: TGTGCCAGCAGTTTTAGGGACAGGGGGGGGGATGGCTACACCTTC
v_call: TRBV28
d_call: TRBD1
clone_size: NA
j_call: TRBJ1-2

cdr3_aa: CASSLSLGGSYEQYF
cdr3_nt: TGTGCCAGCAGCTTAAGTCTGGGTGGCTCCTACGAGCAGTACTTC
v_call: TRBV7-9
d_call: NA
clone_size: NA
j_call: TRBJ2-7

cdr3_aa: CASSYPTGGNTEAFF
cdr3_nt: TGTGCCAGCAGTTATCCGACAGGTGGGAACACTGAAGCTTTCTTT
v_call: TRBV6-5
d_call: NA
clone_size: NA
j_call: TRBJ1-1

cdr3_aa: CASSPTVEISGANVLTF
cdr3_nt: TGTGCCAGCAGTCCTACAGTCGAAATCTCTGGGGCCAACGTCCTGACTTTC
v_call: TRBV9
d_call: NA
clone_size: once
j_call: TRBJ2-6

cdr3_aa: CASSQEGTEQETQYF
cdr3_nt: TGTGCCAGCAGCCAAGAGGGGACTGAGCAAGAGACCCAGTACTTC
v_call: TRBV4-2
d_call: NA
clone_size: NA
j_call: TRBJ2-5

cdr3_aa: CASSLEGWGNNEQFF
cdr3_nt: TGTGCCAGCAGCTTAGAAGGTTGGGGAAACAATGAGCAGTTCTTC
v_call: TRBV11-3
d_call: NA
clone_size: NA
j_call: TRBJ2-1

cdr3_aa: CASSPQGRNGETQYF
cdr3_nt: TGTGCCAGTAGTCCCCAGGGGCGAAACGGAGAGACCCAGTACTTC
v_call: TRBV19
d_call: NA
clone_size: NA
j_call: TRBJ2-5

cdr3_aa: CASSPTEFTEAFF
cdr3_nt: TGTGCCAGCAGCCCCACGGAATTCACTGAAGCTTTCTTT
v_call: TRBV7-3
d_call: NA
clone_size: NA
j_call: TRBJ1-1

cdr3_aa: CASSRDRDNYGYTF
cdr3_nt: TGTGCCAGCAGCCGGGACAGGGATAACTATGGCTACACCTTC
v_call: TRBV2
d_call: TRBD1
clone_size: NA
j_call: TRBJ1-2

cdr3_aa: CASRGRDNTGELFF
cdr3_nt: TGTGCCAGCAGGGGCAGGGATAACACCGGGGAGCTGTTTTTT
v_call: TRBV27
d_call: NA
clone_size: NA
j_call: TRBJ2-2

cdr3_aa: CASSAVWRTDTQYF
cdr3_nt: TGTGCCAGCTCCGCCGTGTGGCGCACAGATACGCAGTATTTT
v_call: TRBV28
d_call: NA
clone_size: NA
j_call: TRBJ2-3

cdr3_aa: CASSSRGGYTF
cdr3_nt: TGTGCCAGCTCATCCAGGGGTGGCTACACCTTC
v_call: TRBV9
d_call: NA
clone_size: NA
j_call: TRBJ1-2

cdr3_aa: CASSINEQYF
cdr3_nt: TGTGCCAGCAGCATAAACGAGCAGTACTTC
v_call: TRBV6-5
d_call: NA
clone_size: NA
j_call: TRBJ2-7

cdr3_aa: CASSLAGGYNEQFF
cdr3_nt: TGTGCCAGCAGCTTAGCGGGGGGCTACAATGAGCAGTTCTTC
v_call: TRBV7-3
d_call: TRBD2
clone_size: NA
j_call: TRBJ2-1

cdr3_aa: CASSPWTGENEKLFF
cdr3_nt: TGTGCCAGTAGTCCTTGGACAGGGGAAAATGAAAAACTGTTTTTT
v_call: TRBV19
d_call: TRBD1
clone_size: NA
j_call: TRBJ1-4

cdr3_aa: CATYDRVGEQYF
cdr3_nt: TGTGCCACCTACGACAGGGTGGGCGAGCAGTACTTC
v_call: TRBV6-5
d_call: TRBD1
clone_size: once
j_call: TRBJ2-7

cdr3_aa: CASGLGPGNTIYF
cdr3_nt: TGCGCCAGCGGTCTGGGCCCTGGAAACACCATATATTTT
v_call: TRBV5-1
d_call: NA
clone_size: once
j_call: TRBJ1-3

cdr3_aa: CATSGLDRVEGYTF
cdr3_nt: TGTGCCACCAGTGGACTGGACAGGGTCGAGGGCTACACCTTC
v_call: TRBV24-1
d_call: TRBD1
clone_size: NA
j_call: TRBJ1-2

cdr3_aa: CASSRDGNEQFF
cdr3_nt: TGTGCCAGTAGTCGGGACGGTAATGAGCAGTTCTTC
v_call: TRBV19
d_call: NA
clone_size: NA
j_call: TRBJ2-1

cdr3_aa: CASSSRGRGRGNEQYF
cdr3_nt: TGTGCCAGCAGTTCGCGGGGGCGGGGGAGGGGTAACGAGCAGTACTTC
v_call: TRBV28
d_call: NA
clone_size: NA
j_call: TRBJ2-7

cdr3_aa: CASSEYSNQPQHF
cdr3_nt: TGTGCCAGCAGTGAGTATAGCAATCAGCCCCAGCATTTT
v_call: TRBV27
d_call: NA
clone_size: NA
j_call: TRBJ1-5

cdr3_aa: CASSLAAGIETEAFF
cdr3_nt: TGTGCCAGCAGCTTAGCTGCGGGCATCGAGACTGAAGCTTTCTTT
v_call: TRBV7-9
d_call: NA
clone_size: NA
j_call: TRBJ1-1

cdr3_aa: CASSLAIRGNQPQHF
cdr3_nt: TGTGCCAGCAGCTTAGCAATCCGGGGGAATCAGCCCCAGCATTTT
v_call: TRBV7-8
d_call: NA
clone_size: NA
j_call: TRBJ1-5

cdr3_aa: CASRWTGREKTEAFF
cdr3_nt: TGTGCCAGCAGGTGGACAGGGAGGGAAAAAACTGAAGCTTTCTTT
v_call: TRBV6-5
d_call: TRBD1
clone_size: NA
j_call: TRBJ1-1

cdr3_aa: CASSIIPYLGEGNTEAFF
cdr3_nt: TGTGCCAGCAGTATCATACCTTACCTCGGTGAGGGGAACACTGAAGCTTTCTTT
v_call: TRBV27
d_call: NA
clone_size: NA
j_call: TRBJ1-1

cdr3_aa: CASSLFPGRQPQHF
cdr3_nt: TGTGCCAGCAGTTTATTTCCGGGAAGACAGCCCCAGCATTTT
v_call: TRBV27
d_call: NA
clone_size: NA
j_call: TRBJ1-5

cdr3_aa: CASSLGGGNTEAFF
cdr3_nt: TGTGCCAGCAGTTTGGGGGGCGGTAACACTGAAGCTTTCTTT
v_call: TRBV27
d_call: NA
clone_size: NA
j_call: TRBJ1-1

cdr3_aa: CASTVLDRANTEAFF
cdr3_nt: TGTGCCAGCACCGTTTTAGACAGGGCGAACACTGAAGCTTTCTTT
v_call: TRBV9
d_call: TRBD1
clone_size: NA
j_call: TRBJ1-1

cdr3_aa: CASSGGRENYGYTF
cdr3_nt: TGTGCCAGCAGCGGCGGCAGGGAGAACTATGGCTACACCTTC
v_call: TRBV5-6
d_call: NA
clone_size: NA
j_call: TRBJ1-2